The subject of this entry is one T cell receptor (beta chain). This specimen comes from a study of T cell repertoires in cytomegalovirus infection. The CDR3 is 12 residues long. Looked up from germline, CDR1 is MNHEY and CDR2 is SMNVEV (reference sequence). V was cut by 8 bases and J by 8 bases, with 12 bases left in between. TCRdb ran MiXCR on the reads and lists one entry per CDR3 protein. The sample has roughly 640,000 distinct CDR3 sequences; less than 25% are singletons. The origin of this receptor is a human donor in good health (CMV status not recorded). Some clones in this sample may be carry-over from other donors' samples. The sample consisted of CD8+ T cells from PBMCs. This rearrangement joins TRBV27 to TRBJ1-4, with a possible D match to TRBD1 (6 bases). The CDR3 spells CASGRGNEKLFF. CDR3 DNA sequence: TGTGCCAGCGGGAGGGGGAACGAAAAACTGTTTTTT.